The present T cell receptor beta chain was sequenced within a study of blood T cell repertoires in COVID-19 (dated by TCRdb to the early 2020s). Background for the entire study: The collaborator samples originated in the United States, Italy and Spain and spanned the acute and convalescent phases of COVID-19. The prospective study material was composed of cDNA or gDNA derived from T cells, B-cell-depleted T cells, or PBMCs. The dataset comprised deeply sampled blood TCRbeta repertoires from subjects exposed to, actively infected with, or recovered from COVID-19. A freely available public database, intended as a resource for researchers studying the immune response to SARS-CoV-2, is where the repertoires were released. Samples were obtained from the ongoing ImmuneRACE study (first 160 participants) and from 1,200 or so subjects provided by 6 global collaborators. The sample metadata nearly always contained a de-identified subject ID, COVID-19 status, age in years and sex. Where available, HLA class I and class II types were obtained from metadata supplied by the sample provider rather than from assay-based typing.

Collaborating institutions collected whole blood in K2EDTA tubes following their own protocols. For TCRbeta analysis, collaborator samples were shipped as frozen whole blood, as isolated PBMCs, or as DNA extracted from either sample type. CDR1 and CDR2, looked up from the germline V gene, are SNHLY and FYNNEI. A distance of 18 bases separates the germline ends of V and J, which lose 6 bases and 6 bases respectively. From the cysteine through the phenylalanine, the CDR3 covers 15 amino acids. Only the CDR3 DNA stays, 45 bases, in frame from base 1. Points on this clone: The antigen it recognizes is unknown. The sample holds no much larger clone one base away, and base qualities are not on file.

TCRbeta CDR3 regions were amplified from genomic DNA by means of the immunoSEQ Assay, a bias-controlled multiplex PCR. On the study's bioinformatics: Nucleated cell counts per sample were estimated from amplification of reference gene primers within the assay. To quantify the absolute abundance of each unique TCRbeta CDR3 rearrangement, sequence reads were collapsed and filtered. For each sample, productive Simpson clonality was calculated as the square root of Simpson's diversity index over productive rearrangements. This immuneACCESS table, as held by TCRdb, lists in-frame sequences with V and J called but not all clones. Of the missing ones, under half trace to an unresolved V gene in checked studies; the others have no known cause. That table gives V, J and clone size, and the DNA gave D and trimming. The sample includes about 140,000 clones, with approximately 85% observed a single time. The ten largest clones capture about 2.9% of the sample.

Summary of the overall study and its limitations: Clinical and demographic metadata were provided uncurated, with the amount varying by source and participant.

The chain is encoded by TRBV2 joined to TRBJ2-4; TRBD1 is perhaps the D gene, given 8 matching bases. The source of this sequence is a man aged 50-60 years with acute or convalescent COVID-19. Sample: peripheral blood. The DNA sequence is given as TGTGCCAGCAGCCACGGACAGGGAGGGGTAAACATTCAGTACTTC. This encodes CASSHGQGGVNIQYF.